The entry below describes one T cell receptor (beta chain). Its cognate antigen is unknown. The table came from immunoSEQ multiplex PCR; TCRdb's copy has only in-frame clones and leaves some out. The profile shows 330,000 or so clones, 85% to 90% of them singletons. This sample's treatment: some 19 received Ad26.COV2.S at low or high dose, single or two shots; a few received placebo; per-sample allocation not given. Day 63 following the first vaccine or placebo injection was when the samples were taken. Expressing Wuhan-strain SARS-CoV-2 spike, an Ad26 vector served as the vaccine. CDR3 length: 15 amino acids. Trimming took 4 bases from V and 2 from J; bases not matched to a gene: 4. The germline V gene has CDR1 MDHEN and CDR2 SYDVKM. The data are from a study of Ad26.COV2.S vaccination and SARS-CoV-2 variants. Study-wide findings and caveats: Across vaccine and placebo recipients, the breadth of non-spike TCRs was similar.

The chain recombines TRBV28 with TRBJ2-3; 9 bases fit TRBD1. The clonotype originates from a person aged 18 to 59 who received the Ad26.COV2.S COVID-19 vaccine or a placebo. The material was peripheral blood, obtained in a trial of Ad26.COV2.S vaccine versus placebo. CDR3 DNA: TGTGCCAGCAGTTCTACAGGGGGCCACACAGATACGCAGTATTTT. Its protein product is CASSSTGGHTDTQYF.